This TCR beta chain came from a study of human T cells and chemical hapten exposure. MiXCR, run by TCRdb on the RACE reads, gives a single entry per CDR3 protein. Of tens of thousands of distinct CDR3 sequences listed, roughly a tenth were seen once; the top ten hold 14% to 15%. Noted time point: pre-sensitization, week 0. Treatment of the sample: therapeutic diphenylcyclopropenone sensitization with weekly scalp DPC. This clonotype was seen many times. The sequencing used whole blood, collected in connection with sensitization to the hapten diphenylcyclopropenone (DPC). This TCR was recovered from a woman aged 35 to 49 with alopecia areata. Some clones in this sample may be carry-over from other donors' samples.

The CDR3 spells CASSQDFGQGNTEAFF. The CDR3 coding sequence is TGTGCCAGCAGCCAAGACTTCGGACAGGGTAACACTGAAGCTTTCTTT. The V call is TRBV3-1, the J call TRBJ1-1; 8 bases fit TRBD1. The germline V gene encodes CDR1 LGHDT and CDR2 YNNKEL (reference sequence). The length of the CDR3 is 16 residues. Germline trimming cut 0 bases from V and 2 bases from J; bases unmatched to any gene: 5.